This TCR beta chain stems from a study of human T cells and chemical hapten exposure. The study, taken as a whole, reports: TCRs at a frequency above 1 in 1000 stayed unchanged with DPC sensitization. A positive correlation with patch test score was shown by PT1 expanded TCR counts. Expanded TCRs created a significantly greater count of big CDR3 similarity clusters than controls did.

About this clonotype: Its specificity is not known.

Regarding time point: patch test 1, 2 weeks after DPC sensitization. Treatment: therapeutic diphenylcyclopropenone sensitization with weekly scalp DPC. The CDR3 is 15 residues long. The germline V gene encodes CDR1 SGHRS and CDR2 YFSETQ. The ends lost 0 bases at V and 8 bases at J; junction bases unmatched: 4. One entry per CDR3 protein, called by TCRdb with MiXCR from the RACE reads. The table lists 95,000 or so distinct CDR3 sequences, about 10% of them singletons. J is TRBJ2-1 and V is TRBV5-1; 11 bases are a match to TRBD2. The material was whole blood, obtained in connection with sensitization to the hapten diphenylcyclopropenone (DPC). The clonotype was recovered from a man aged 40-49 years with alopecia areata. Some clones in this sample may be carry-over from other donors' samples. CDR3 in DNA: TGCGCCAGCAGCTTGGTAGCGGGAGGGCTAGATGAGCAGTTCTTC. The encoded protein is CASSLVAGGLDEQFF.